This T cell receptor beta chain is from a study of T-cell reconstitution after alpha-beta-depleted transplantation in children. Study-wide results and limits: T cells produced anew were the main source of T-cell counts and diversity one year after transplant. Some patients' high day-60 TCRbeta diversity was attributed to recipient cells surviving conditioning. Approximately two months post-transplant, alpha-beta T cells reportedly originated from several hundred expanded graft clones.

During its preparation, the TCRbeta library received unique molecular identifiers. TCRdb called the PCR reads again in MiXCR, with one record for every CDR3 protein. The sample records almost 250,000 distinct CDR3 sequences, roughly a quarter being singletons. A word on this clonotype: The antigen is not known.

With V trimmed by 0 bases and J by 2 bases, 0 bases remained unmatched. CDR3 length equals 15 residues. Per germline, CDR1 LGHNA and CDR2 YNFKEQ. Here the sequenced sample was PBMCs, taken before TCRalphabeta/CD19-depleted stem cell transplant. This sequence joins TRBV4-2 and TRBJ2-7, with 11 positions matching TRBD2. This receptor was taken from a girl aged 2-10 years with Fanconi anemia, due to receive a stem cell transplant. CDR3 nucleotide sequence: TGTGCCAGCAGCCAAGAGGGACTAGCGGCCTACGAGCAGTACTTC. Translating gives CASSQEGLAAYEQYF.